The 3 T cell receptor beta chains listed next were all sequenced from one sample in a study of blood T cell repertoires in COVID-19. The protocol was immunoSEQ multiplex PCR, while the TCRdb copy is restricted to in-frame clones and leaves out a portion. The top ten clones hold under 4.5% of a sample with 150,000 or so clones, roughly 83% of them seen once. Sequencing used PBMCs or T cells enriched from blood (not recorded which). These receptors were taken from a woman aged 45 to 65 who had recovered from COVID-19.

This sequence joins TRBV20-1 and TRBJ1-2, with D uncertain. Germline V CDR1 and CDR2: DFQATT, SNEGSKA (reference sequence). Trimming pared 6 bases from V and 2 bases from J, leaving 7 bases between. This CDR3 comprises 11 residues. In DNA form, the CDR3 reads TGCAGTGCCCTAGAGAACTATGGCTACACCTTC. Amino acids: CSALENYGYTF.

The sample holds one count of this clone. The chain employs TRBV19 and TRBJ1-4, with D perhaps matching TRBD1 (6 bases). The CDR3 consists of 13 residues. Looked up from germline, CDR1 is LNHDA and CDR2 is SQIVND (reference sequence). Trimming took 6 bases from V and 7 from J, leaving 12 bases between them. The CDR3 here is CASSPGQGEKLFF. CDR3 in DNA: TGTGCCAGTAGCCCGGGACAAGGTGAAAAACTGTTTTTT.

This clone has a handful of counts. CDR3 residues: CASRLGPNQPQHF. The CDR3 bases are TGTGCCAGCAGACTAGGCCCCAATCAGCCCCAGCATTTT. The rearrangement joins TRBV6-5 to TRBJ1-5; D gene ambiguous. Germline V CDR1 and CDR2: MNHEY, SVGAGI. CDR3 length equals 13 residues. Between the trimmed V and J ends, which lost 6 bases and 3 bases, there was a span of 9 bases.